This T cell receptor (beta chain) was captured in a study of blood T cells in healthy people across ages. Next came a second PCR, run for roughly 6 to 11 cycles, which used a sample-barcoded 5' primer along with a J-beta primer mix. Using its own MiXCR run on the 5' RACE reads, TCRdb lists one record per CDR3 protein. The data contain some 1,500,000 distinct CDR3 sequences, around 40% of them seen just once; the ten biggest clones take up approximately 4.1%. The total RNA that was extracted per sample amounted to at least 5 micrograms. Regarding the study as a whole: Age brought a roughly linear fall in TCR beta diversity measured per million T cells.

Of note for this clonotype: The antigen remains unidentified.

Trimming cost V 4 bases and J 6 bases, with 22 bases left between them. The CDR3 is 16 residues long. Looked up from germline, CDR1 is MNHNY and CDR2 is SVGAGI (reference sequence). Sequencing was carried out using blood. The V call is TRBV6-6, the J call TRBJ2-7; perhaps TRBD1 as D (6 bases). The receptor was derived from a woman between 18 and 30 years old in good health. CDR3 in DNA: TGTGCCAGCAGTTTCCCACAGGGAGTAGGATCGGGCGAGCAGTACTTC. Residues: CASSFPQGVGSGEQYF.